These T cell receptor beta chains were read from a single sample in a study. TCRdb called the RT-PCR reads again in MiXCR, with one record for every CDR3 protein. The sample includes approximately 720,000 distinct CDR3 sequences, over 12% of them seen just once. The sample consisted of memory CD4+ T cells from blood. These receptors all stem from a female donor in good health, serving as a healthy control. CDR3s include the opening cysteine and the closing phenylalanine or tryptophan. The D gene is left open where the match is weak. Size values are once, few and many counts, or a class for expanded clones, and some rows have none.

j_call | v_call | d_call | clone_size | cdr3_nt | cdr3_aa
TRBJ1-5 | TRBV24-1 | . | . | TGTGCCACCCAACTGACCCGACAGGCCGATCAGCCCCAGCATTTT | CATQLTRQADQPQHF
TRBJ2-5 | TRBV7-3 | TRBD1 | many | TGTGCCAGCAGCGGCTCAGGGGGAGAGACCCAGTACTTC | CASSGSGGETQYF
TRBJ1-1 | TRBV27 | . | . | TGTGCCAGCAGAAGACAGTTATTGAACACTGAAGCTTTCTTT | CASRRQLLNTEAFF
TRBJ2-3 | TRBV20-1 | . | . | TGCAGTGCTAGAGCCCCCCTGAGCGGTGGCGATACGCAGTATTTT | CSARAPLSGGDTQYF
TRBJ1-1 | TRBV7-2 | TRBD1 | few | TGTGCCAGCAGCCCGGACAGGGTCACTGAAGCTTTCTTT | CASSPDRVTEAFF
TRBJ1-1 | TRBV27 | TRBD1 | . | TGTGCCAGCAGTTCCTTGATGGGACAGGGGGCTTTCTTT | CASSSLMGQGAFF
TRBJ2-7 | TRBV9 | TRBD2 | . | TGTGCCAGCAGCGTAGATTCTGGTAGCGGGAGGTCGAGCTCCTACGAGCAGTACTTC | CASSVDSGSGRSSSYEQYF
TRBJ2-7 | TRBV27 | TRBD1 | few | TGTGCCAGCAGGGAGGACAGGACCTACGAGCAGTACTTC | CASREDRTYEQYF
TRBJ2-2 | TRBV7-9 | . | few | TGTGCCAGCAGCGGACGACTGAACACCGGGGAGCTGTTTTTT | CASSGRLNTGELFF
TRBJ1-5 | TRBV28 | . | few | TGTGCCAGCAGCTTACCTCAGGGGAGCAATCAGCCCCAGCATTTT | CASSLPQGSNQPQHF
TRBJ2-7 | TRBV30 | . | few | TGTGCCTGCCTCGGAGGCGGTGTTAAGAAGCAGTACTTC | CACLGGGVKKQYF
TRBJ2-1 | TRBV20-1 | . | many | TGCAGTGCTCCACGACAGGTTCAGTTCTTC | CSAPRQVQFF
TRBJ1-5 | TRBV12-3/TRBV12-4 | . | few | TGTGCCAGCAGACCAATGGGCACAGGTGAAAATCAGCCCCAGCATTTT | CASRPMGTGENQPQHF
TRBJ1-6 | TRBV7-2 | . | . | TGTGCCAGCAGCCCCCGGGCAGGGCAATCACCCCTCCACTTT | CASSPRAGQSPLHF
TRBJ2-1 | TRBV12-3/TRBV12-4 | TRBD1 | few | TGTGCCAGCAGATGGAGGACAGGGGGCAAGAATGAGCAGTTCTTC | CASRWRTGGKNEQFF
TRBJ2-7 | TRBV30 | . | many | TGTGCCTGGAGTGTTGGGCAGGGGACCTACGAGCAGTACTTC | CAWSVGQGTYEQYF
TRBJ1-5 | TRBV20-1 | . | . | TGCAGTGCTTCCACACCTAGCAATCAGCCCCAGCATTTT | CSASTPSNQPQHF
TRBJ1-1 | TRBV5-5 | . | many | TGTGCCAGCAGCTTGAACCCCGGGGACACTGAAGCTTTCTTT | CASSLNPGDTEAFF
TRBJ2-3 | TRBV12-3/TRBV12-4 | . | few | TGTGCCAGCATTTGGGGGGCAGGGACAGATACGCAGTATTTT | CASIWGAGTDTQYF
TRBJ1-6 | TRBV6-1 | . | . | TGTGCCAGCAGCCGACAGCCTAATTCACCCCTCCACTTT | CASSRQPNSPLHF
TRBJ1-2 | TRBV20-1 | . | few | TGCAGTGCTAGAGCCCAGGGTCGGGGCGGCTACACCTTC | CSARAQGRGGYTF
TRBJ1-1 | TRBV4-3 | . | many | TGCGCCAGCAGCCAAGTGAGGGCCGGGGGGTTGGGGATGAACACTGAAGCTTTCTTT | CASSQVRAGGLGMNTEAFF
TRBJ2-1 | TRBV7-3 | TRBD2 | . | TGTGCCAGCAGCTTAACTGCGGGAGGGCCCGACTACAATGAGCAGTTCTTC | CASSLTAGGPDYNEQFF
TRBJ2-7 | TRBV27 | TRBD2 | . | TGTGCCAGCAGTACTCCAGGGGGTAGCGGGGGGTCCTACGAGCAGTACTTC | CASSTPGGSGGSYEQYF
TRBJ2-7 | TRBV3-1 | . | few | TGTGCCAGCAGCCAAGATGAAATAGCCTACGAGCAGTACTTC | CASSQDEIAYEQYF
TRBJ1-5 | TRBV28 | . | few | TGTGCCAGTCGGTTGGGGGGGGCGTGGGGCAATCAGCCCCAGCATTTT | CASRLGGAWGNQPQHF
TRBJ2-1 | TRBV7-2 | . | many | TGTGCCAGCAGCTTACGGCACGGCAGCGGGCTAGGAAACAGCGAGCAGTTCTTC | CASSLRHGSGLGNSEQFF
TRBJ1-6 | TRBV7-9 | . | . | TGTGCCAGCAGCTTATTAATGAGTGCAAATTCACCCCTCCACTTT | CASSLLMSANSPLHF
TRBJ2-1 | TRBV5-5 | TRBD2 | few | TGTGCCAGCAGCTTCCGACTAGCGGCCTACAATGAGCAGTTCTTC | CASSFRLAAYNEQFF
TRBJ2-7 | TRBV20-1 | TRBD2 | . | TGCAGTGCTAGAGCAATGACTAGCGGGATGAACGAGCAGTACTTC | CSARAMTSGMNEQYF
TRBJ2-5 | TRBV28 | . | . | TGTGCCAGCTCGGGTGGGCAGGGGGGATACGAGACCCAGTACTTC | CASSGGQGGYETQYF
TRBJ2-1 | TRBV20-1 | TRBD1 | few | TGCAGTGCTAGAGATTTTCGACAGGGCGGGTACAATGAGCAGTTCTTC | CSARDFRQGGYNEQFF
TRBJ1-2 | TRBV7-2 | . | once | TGTGCCAGCAGCTCCATATTTCATGGCTACACCTTC | CASSSIFHGYTF
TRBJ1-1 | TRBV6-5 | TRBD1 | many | TGTGCCAGCAGGAGACAGGGCACTGAAGCTTTCTTT | CASRRQGTEAFF
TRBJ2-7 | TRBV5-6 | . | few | TGTGCCAGCAGCTTGCAGTCTTCTGAGGATGTAAACTTC | CASSLQSSEDVNF
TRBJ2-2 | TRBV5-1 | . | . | TGCGCCAGCAGCTTGGGGGGGGCAGGGAGCAACACCGGGGAGCTGTTTTTT | CASSLGGAGSNTGELFF
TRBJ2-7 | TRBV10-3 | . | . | TGTGCCATCAGTGAAGGCTGGAGTCGGTACGAGCAGTACTTC | CAISEGWSRYEQYF
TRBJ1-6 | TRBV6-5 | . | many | TGTGCCAGCACCCTAGGGGGGAATTCACCCCTCCACTTT | CASTLGGNSPLHF
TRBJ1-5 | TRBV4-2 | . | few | TGTGCCAGCAGCCGGGCCCTGGTTAACGGCAATCAGCCCCAGCATTTT | CASSRALVNGNQPQHF
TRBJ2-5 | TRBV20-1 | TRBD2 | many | TGCAGTGCTCCGACTAGCGGGAGACAGACCCAGTACTTC | CSAPTSGRQTQYF
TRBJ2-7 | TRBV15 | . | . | TGTGCCACCAGCAGCCGAGACAGGGGAGGGTACGAGCAGTACTTC | CATSSRDRGGYEQYF